This TCR beta chain came from a study of regulatory T cells in long-lasting Graves disease. This clonotype turned up a few times. No antigen is known for it. The ends were cut back, 4 bases at V and 2 bases at J, with 12 bases in the middle. This CDR3 contains 14 residues. The V gene's germline CDR1 is SQVTM and CDR2 ANQGSEA. The time point is: persistent/refractory GD, antithyroid drugs over 5 years with positive TRAb. RNA from PBMCs was the source of the TCR library. Per American Thyroid Association guidelines, Graves' disease was diagnosed. Arm-PCR with iRepertoire HTBI primers amplified the CDR3 regions for these TCR beta libraries. TCRdb re-called the multiplex PCR reads with MiXCR, one entry per CDR3 protein. The sample contains roughly 500,000 distinct CDR3 sequences, roughly 21% of which appear only once. The study, taken as a whole, reports: Under persistent disease, TRBV28, TRBJ1-2 and TRBJ2-5 were used preferentially. Patients with persistent Graves' had lower TCR diversity than newly diagnosed patients.

This sequence was found in a female donor with Graves disease. V is TRBV29-1 and J is TRBJ1-5; D gene ambiguous. Sample: peripheral blood mononuclear cells (PBMCs), taken when the disease was refractory, from a patient treated with antithyroid drugs. CDR3 bases: TGCAGCGTTGGTGGGTCCTATGGCAATCAGCCCCAGCATTTT. Encoded protein: CSVGGSYGNQPQHF.